This T cell receptor beta chain was sequenced in a study of graft-versus-host responses after intestinal transplantation (dated by TCRdb to about 2021). For context, the study as a whole: Multivisceral, liver-intestinal, or isolated intestinal transplants were received by the recipients. Every recipient was given anti-thymocyte globulin induction, then maintenance tacrolimus and steroids for roughly three years. Bulk TCR-beta CDR3 sequencing was used to track graft-versus-host and host-versus-graft alloreactive T cell clones in the graft, circulation and bone marrow after intestinal transplantation. Samples from three later patients were sequenced in-house on an Illumina MiSeq with MiXCR processing rather than by the commercial service. Donor T cell macrochimerism was defined as a peak of at least 4% donor T cells among recipient peripheral blood mononuclear cells. Alloreactive clones were identified by sequencing pre-transplant mixed lymphocyte reaction products and comparing them with unstimulated pre-transplant donor and recipient T cells. A cohort of more than 20 intestinal transplant recipients, including one retransplant, was enrolled, and a few patients lacking pretransplant specimens were excluded.

Intraepithelial and lamina propria lymphocytes were isolated from graft specimens using dithiothreitol, EDTA incubations and collagenase D digestion. Bulk TCR-beta sequencing was performed on serial intestinal graft biopsy specimens collected as late as 600 days after transplant. Results the study describes overall, beyond this receptor: High GvH to HvG T cell clonal ratios were observed in the allografts of patients with donor T cell macrochimerism. The conclusions were limited by the relatively low number and heterogeneity of the intestinal transplant patients. Early after transplant, peak levels of circulating GvH clones were found to be associated with declines in HvG clones. GvH clones were detected in recipient bone marrow, and some appeared earlier in ileal mucosa or blood, consistent with an intestinal mucosal origin.

The library came from the immunoSEQ multiplex PCR assay. For most patients, genomic DNA was subjected to high-throughput TCR-beta CDR3 sequencing by Adaptive Biotechnologies. Turning to the authors' computational methods: Adaptive's ImmunoSEQ software was the source of the TCR sequencing data for 15 to 20 patients, while three other patients were processed with MiXCR and VDJtools. Because the origin of CDR3 nucleotide sequences shared between donor and recipient could not be assigned, those sequences were removed. At least 2-fold expansion over unstimulated cells and a minimum CFSE-low frequency of 0.002% (template counts) or 0.001% (read counts) were required for clones to be classified as alloreactive. Mappable clones were those detected in sequenced pre-transplant spleen, lymph node, or MLR CFSE-low populations of the donor or recipient. Cumulative frequency of alloreactive clones was calculated as a percentage of all sequences weighted by copy number. TCRdb took this table from immuneACCESS and kept in-frame rearrangements with V and J called. Such tables lack part of the clones; where checked against another copy, unresolved V genes explain under half of the gap, and the rest is unexplained. D and trimming were read from the DNA, whereas the V and J calls and clone size are those reported in that table. Present in this sample are about 2,200 clones, about 78% of which were seen just once. About 10% of the sample belongs to the ten largest clones.

The CDR3 spans 13 residues, from the cysteine through the phenylalanine. This entry keeps only the CDR3 DNA: 39 bases, framed from base 1. The germline V gene (reference sequence) gives CDR1 as MNHEY and CDR2 as SMNVEV. The germline ends are 6 bases apart after V is trimmed by 2 bases and J by 5 bases. This clone was detected a few times. Its antigen is still unknown. No clone much larger than this one lies a single base away; base qualities are absent. This specimen consisted of ileum tissue, obtained 18 days after transplant. This clonotype originated in a human patient who received an intestinal transplant, so some T cells may come from the graft donor. Rearrangement joined TRBV27 to TRBJ2-2; the D gene is perhaps TRBD2, from 6 matching bases. The CDR3 reads as follows: CASSLAGTGELFF. DNA sequence: TGTGCCAGCAGTTTAGCGGGGACCGGGGAGCTGTTTTTT.